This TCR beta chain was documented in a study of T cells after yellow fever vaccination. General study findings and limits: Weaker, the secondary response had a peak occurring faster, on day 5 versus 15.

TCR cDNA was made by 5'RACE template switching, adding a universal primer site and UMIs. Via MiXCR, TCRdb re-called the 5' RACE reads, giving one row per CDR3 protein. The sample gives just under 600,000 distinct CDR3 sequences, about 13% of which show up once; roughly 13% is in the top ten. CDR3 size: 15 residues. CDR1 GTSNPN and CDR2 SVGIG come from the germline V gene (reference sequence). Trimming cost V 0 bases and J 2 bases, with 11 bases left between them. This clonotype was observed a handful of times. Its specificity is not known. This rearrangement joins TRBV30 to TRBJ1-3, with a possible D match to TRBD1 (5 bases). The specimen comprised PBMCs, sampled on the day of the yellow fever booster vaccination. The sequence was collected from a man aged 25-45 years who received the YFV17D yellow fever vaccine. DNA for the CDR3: TGTGCCTGGAGTGTAAGGACAACCACTGGAAACACCATATATTTT. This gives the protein CAWSVRTTTGNTIYF. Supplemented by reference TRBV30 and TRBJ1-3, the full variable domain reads SQTIHQWPATLVQPVGSPLSLECTVEGTSNPNLYWYRQAAGRGLQLLFYSVGIGQISSEVPQNLSASRPQDRQFILSSKKLLLSDSGFYLCAWSVRTTTGNTIYFGEGSWLTVV.